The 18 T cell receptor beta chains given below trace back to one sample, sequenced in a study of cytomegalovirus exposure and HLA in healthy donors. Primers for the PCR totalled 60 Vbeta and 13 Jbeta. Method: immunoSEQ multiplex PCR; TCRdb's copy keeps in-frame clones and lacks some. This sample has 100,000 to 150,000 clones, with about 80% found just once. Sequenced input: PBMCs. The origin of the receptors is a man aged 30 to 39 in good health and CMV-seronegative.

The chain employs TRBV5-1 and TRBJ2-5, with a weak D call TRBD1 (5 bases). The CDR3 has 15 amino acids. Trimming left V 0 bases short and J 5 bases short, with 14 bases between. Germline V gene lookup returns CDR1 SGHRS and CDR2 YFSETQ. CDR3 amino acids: CASSLGGLKVETQYF. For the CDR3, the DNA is TGCGCCAGCAGCTTGGGGGGCCTGAAGGTCGAGACCCAGTACTTC.

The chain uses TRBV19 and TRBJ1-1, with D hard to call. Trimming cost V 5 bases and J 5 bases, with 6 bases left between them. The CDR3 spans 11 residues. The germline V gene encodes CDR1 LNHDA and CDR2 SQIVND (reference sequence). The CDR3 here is CASSLLTEAFF. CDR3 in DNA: TGTGCCAGTAGTCTCCTGACTGAAGCTTTCTTT.

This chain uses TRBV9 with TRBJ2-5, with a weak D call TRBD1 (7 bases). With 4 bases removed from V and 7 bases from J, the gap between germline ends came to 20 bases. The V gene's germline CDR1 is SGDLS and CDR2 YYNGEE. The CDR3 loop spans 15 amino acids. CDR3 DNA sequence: TGTGCCAGCAGCCGGGGGACAGTGGGATCGGGGACCCAGTACTTC. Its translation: CASSRGTVGSGTQYF.

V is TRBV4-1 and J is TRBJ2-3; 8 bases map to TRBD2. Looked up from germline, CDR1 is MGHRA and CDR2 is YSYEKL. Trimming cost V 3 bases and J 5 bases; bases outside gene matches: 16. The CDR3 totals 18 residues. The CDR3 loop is CASSHLPPVAGLGDTQYF. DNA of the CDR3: TGCGCCAGCAGCCACCTGCCCCCGGTAGCGGGATTGGGAGATACGCAGTATTTT.

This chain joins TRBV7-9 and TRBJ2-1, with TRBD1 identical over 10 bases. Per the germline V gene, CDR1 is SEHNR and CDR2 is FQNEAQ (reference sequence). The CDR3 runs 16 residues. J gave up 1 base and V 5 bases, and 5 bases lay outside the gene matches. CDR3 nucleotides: TGTGCCAGCAGCCTGGGACAGGGGCGTTCCTACAATGAGCAGTTCTTC. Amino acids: CASSLGQGRSYNEQFF.

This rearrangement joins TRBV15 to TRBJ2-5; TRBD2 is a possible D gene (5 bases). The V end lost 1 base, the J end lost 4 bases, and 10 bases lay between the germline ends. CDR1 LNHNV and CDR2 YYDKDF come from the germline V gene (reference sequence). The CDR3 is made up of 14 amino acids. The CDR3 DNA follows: TGTGCCACCAGCAGAGGGCTAGCTATAGAGACCCAGTACTTC. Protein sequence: CATSRGLAIETQYF.

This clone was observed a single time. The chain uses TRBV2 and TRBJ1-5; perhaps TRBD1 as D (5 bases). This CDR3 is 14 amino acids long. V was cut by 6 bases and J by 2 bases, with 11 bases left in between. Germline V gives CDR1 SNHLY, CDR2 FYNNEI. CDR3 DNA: TGTGCCAGCAGCCGACAGACTGGCAATCAGCCCCAGCATTTT. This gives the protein CASSRQTGNQPQHF.

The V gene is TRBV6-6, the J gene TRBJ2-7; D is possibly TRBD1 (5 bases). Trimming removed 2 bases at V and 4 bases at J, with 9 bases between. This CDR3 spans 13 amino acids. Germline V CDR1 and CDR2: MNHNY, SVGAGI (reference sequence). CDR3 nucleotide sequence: TGTGCCAGCAGTTACGGGGCGAGATACGAGCAGTACTTC. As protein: CASSYGARYEQYF.

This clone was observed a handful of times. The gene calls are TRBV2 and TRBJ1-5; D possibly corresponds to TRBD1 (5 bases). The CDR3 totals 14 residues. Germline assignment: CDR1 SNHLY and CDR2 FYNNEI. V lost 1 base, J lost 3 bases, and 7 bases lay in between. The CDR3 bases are TGTGCCAGCAGTGAAGTCAGGGTCAATCAGCCCCAGCATTTT. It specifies CASSEVRVNQPQHF.

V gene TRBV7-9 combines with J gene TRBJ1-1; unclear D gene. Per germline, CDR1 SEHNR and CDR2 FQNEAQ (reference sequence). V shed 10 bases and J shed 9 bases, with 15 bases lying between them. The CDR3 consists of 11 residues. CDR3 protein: CATTGASQAFF. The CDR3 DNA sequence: TGTGCCACCACCGGAGCATCCCAAGCTTTCTTT.

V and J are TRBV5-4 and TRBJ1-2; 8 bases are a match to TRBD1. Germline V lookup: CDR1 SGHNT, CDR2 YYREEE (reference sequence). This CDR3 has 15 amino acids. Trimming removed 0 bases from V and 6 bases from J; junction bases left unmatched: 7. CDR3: CASSLEIDRGDGYTF. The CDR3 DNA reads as TGTGCCAGCAGCTTGGAAATCGACAGGGGCGATGGCTACACCTTC.

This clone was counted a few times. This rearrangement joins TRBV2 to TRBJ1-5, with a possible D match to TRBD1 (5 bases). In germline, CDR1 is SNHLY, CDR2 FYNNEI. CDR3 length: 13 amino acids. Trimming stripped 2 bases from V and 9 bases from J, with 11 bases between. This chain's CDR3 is CASSEWQGGPQHF. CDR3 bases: TGTGCCAGCAGTGAATGGCAGGGCGGGCCCCAGCATTTT.

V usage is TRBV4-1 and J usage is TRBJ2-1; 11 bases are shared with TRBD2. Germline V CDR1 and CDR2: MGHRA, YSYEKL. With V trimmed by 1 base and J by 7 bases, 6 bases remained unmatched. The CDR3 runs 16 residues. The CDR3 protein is CASSQVSSGRRNEQFF. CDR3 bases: TGCGCCAGCAGCCAAGTGTCTAGCGGGAGGAGGAATGAGCAGTTCTTC.

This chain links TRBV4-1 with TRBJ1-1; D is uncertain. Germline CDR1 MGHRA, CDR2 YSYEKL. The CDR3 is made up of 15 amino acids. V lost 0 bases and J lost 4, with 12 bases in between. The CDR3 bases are TGCGCCAGCAGCCAAGATCGTGCGGGGAGCACTGAAGCTTTCTTT. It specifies CASSQDRAGSTEAFF.

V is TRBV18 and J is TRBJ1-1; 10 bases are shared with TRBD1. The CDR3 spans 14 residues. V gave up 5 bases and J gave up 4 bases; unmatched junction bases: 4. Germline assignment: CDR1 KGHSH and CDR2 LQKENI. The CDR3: CASSDRGQGTEAFF. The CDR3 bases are TGTGCCAGCTCAGACAGGGGGCAAGGCACTGAAGCTTTCTTT.

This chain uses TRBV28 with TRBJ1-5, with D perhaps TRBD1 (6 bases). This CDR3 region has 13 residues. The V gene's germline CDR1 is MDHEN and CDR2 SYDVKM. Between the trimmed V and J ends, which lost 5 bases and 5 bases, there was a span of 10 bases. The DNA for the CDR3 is TGTGCCAGCAGTCCGTACAGGGATCAGCCCCAGCATTTT. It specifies CASSPYRDQPQHF.

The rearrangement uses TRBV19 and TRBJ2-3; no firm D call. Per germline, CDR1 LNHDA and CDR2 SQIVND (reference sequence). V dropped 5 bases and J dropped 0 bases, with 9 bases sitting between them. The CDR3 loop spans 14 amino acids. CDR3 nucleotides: TGTGCCAGTAGTCACGTCTATAGCACAGATACGCAGTATTTT. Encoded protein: CASSHVYSTDTQYF.

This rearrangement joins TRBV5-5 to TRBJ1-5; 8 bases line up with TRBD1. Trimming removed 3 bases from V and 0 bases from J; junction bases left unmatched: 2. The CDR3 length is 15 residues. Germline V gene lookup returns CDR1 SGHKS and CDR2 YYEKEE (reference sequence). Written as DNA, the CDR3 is TGTGCCAGCAGCTCAGGACAGGGTAGCAATCAGCCCCAGCATTTT. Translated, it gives CASSSGQGSNQPQHF.